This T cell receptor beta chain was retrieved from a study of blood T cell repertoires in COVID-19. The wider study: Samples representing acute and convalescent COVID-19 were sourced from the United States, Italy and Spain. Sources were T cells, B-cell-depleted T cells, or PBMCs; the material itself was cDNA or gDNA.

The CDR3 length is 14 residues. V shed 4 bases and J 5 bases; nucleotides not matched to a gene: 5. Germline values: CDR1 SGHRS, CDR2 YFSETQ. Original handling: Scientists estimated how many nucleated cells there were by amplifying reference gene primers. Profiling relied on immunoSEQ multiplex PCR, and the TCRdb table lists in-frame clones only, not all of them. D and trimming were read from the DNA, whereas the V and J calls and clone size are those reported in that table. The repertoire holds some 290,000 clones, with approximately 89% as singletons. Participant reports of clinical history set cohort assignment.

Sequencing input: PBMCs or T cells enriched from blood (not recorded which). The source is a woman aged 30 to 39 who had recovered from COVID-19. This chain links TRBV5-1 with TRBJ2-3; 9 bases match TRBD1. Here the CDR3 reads CASSLQGAKDTQYF. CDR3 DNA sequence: TGCGCCAGCAGCCTACAGGGGGCTAAAGATACGCAGTATTTT.